This TCR beta chain was sequenced in a study of T cells in Graves' hyperthyroidism and ophthalmopathy. The study, taken as a whole, reports: Ophthalmopathy and stable hyperthyroidism were told apart by a 13 V-J model.

This clonotype was counted between two and nine times. Its specificity is not known. This CDR3 has 15 residues. Per germline, CDR1 LGHDT and CDR2 YNNKEL (reference sequence). V lost 1 base and J 2 bases, leaving 11 bases between the germline ends. Authors of the study amplified TCR beta CDR3 regions from RNA transcripts. An initial round of RT-PCR targeting the TCR CDR3 relied on the HTBI primer set. From the multiplex PCR reads, TCRdb called clonotypes with MiXCR, one entry per CDR3 protein. The sample lists more than 550,000 distinct CDR3 sequences, nearly 45% seen once, with about 7.7% in the top ten. Lactation, pregnancy, other autoimmune disease or uncontrolled infection excluded patients.

Sequencing input: peripheral blood or thyroid tissue (not recorded which). The clonotype originates from an adult man with Graves' disease, either hyperthyroidism or ophthalmopathy (not recorded which). The J gene is TRBJ1-2, the V gene TRBV3-1; possible D gene TRBD1, 5 bases. CDR3 residues: CASSQVGRGNYGYTF. CDR3 sequence (DNA): TGTGCCAGCAGCCAAGTCGGGAGGGGCAACTATGGCTACACCTTC. The variable domain in full, with the rest retrieved from reference TRBV3-1 and TRBJ1-2, is DTAVSQTPKYLVTQMGNDKSIKCEQNLGHDTMYWYKQDSKKFLKIMFSYNNKELIINETVPNRFSPKSPDKAHLNLHINSLELGDSAVYFCASSQVGRGNYGYTFGSGTRLTVV.